Below are 29 T cell receptor beta chains sequenced from a single sample in a study of cytomegalovirus exposure and HLA in healthy donors. The PCR employed 60 Vbeta primers together with 13 Jbeta primers. Clones were read by immunoSEQ multiplex PCR, and TCRdb kept only the in-frame ones, dropping some. The sample carries roughly 170,000 clones, more than 80% recorded once. Material for sequencing was PBMCs. The receptors shown here come from a young woman in good health and CMV-seronegative.

The rearrangement joins TRBV5-1 to TRBJ2-3; 8 bases are a match to TRBD1. Unmatched junction bases numbered 7, after V lost 7 bases and J lost 0 bases. Per germline, CDR1 SGHRS and CDR2 YFSETQ. The CDR3 consists of 15 residues. CDR3: CASREDRASTDTQYF. In DNA form, the CDR3 reads TGCGCCAGCCGAGAGGACAGGGCTAGCACAGATACGCAGTATTTT.

The chain links TRBV5-6 to TRBJ1-2, with 8 bases aligning to TRBD1. Germline assignment: CDR1 SGHDT and CDR2 YYEEEE. Trimming took 4 bases from V and 4 from J; bases not matched to a gene: 6. The length of the CDR3 is 14 residues. Written as DNA, the CDR3 is TGTGCCAGCAGCATGATAGGACAGGGCTATGGCTACACCTTC. Translating it yields CASSMIGQGYGYTF.

The chain links TRBV5-1 to TRBJ2-7, with 7 bases that match TRBD2. This CDR3 has 14 amino acids. Germline assignment: CDR1 SGHRS and CDR2 YFSETQ. V trimming: 4 bases; J trimming: 5 bases; junction bases outside the gene matches: 9. CDR3 amino acids: CASSLAEVGNEQYF. The CDR3, as DNA: TGCGCCAGCAGCCTAGCGGAGGTAGGGAACGAGCAGTACTTC.

The chain recombines TRBV7-2 with TRBJ1-2, with D hard to call. The CDR3 loop spans 14 amino acids. Per the germline V gene, CDR1 is SGHTA and CDR2 is FQGNSA. V was trimmed by 2 bases and J by 4 bases, leaving 11 bases between them. The CDR3 bases are TGTGCCAGCAGCTTACCTGGTATAGTCTATGGCTACACCTTC. Amino acids: CASSLPGIVYGYTF.

The chain couples TRBV27 to TRBJ2-7; 9 bases match TRBD2. The length of the CDR3 is 16 residues. Germline loops: CDR1 MNHEY, CDR2 SMNVEV (reference sequence). V dropped 2 bases and J dropped 4; count of bases not matched to a gene: 9. In nucleotides, the CDR3 is TGTGCCAGCAGTTTAGAGTTTGGTCTAGCGGGATACGAGCAGTACTTC. As protein: CASSLEFGLAGYEQYF.

V is TRBV28 and J is TRBJ2-6; D is uncertain. Trimming shortened V by 1 base and J by 4 bases, and 5 bases separated the two germline ends. The CDR3 is 14 residues long. The germline V gene encodes CDR1 MDHEN and CDR2 SYDVKM. DNA of the CDR3: TGTGCCAGCAGTTTATATCGGGGGGCCAACGTCCTGACTTTC. It specifies CASSLYRGANVLTF.

The chain joins TRBV7-9 to TRBJ2-6; D possibly corresponds to TRBD1 (6 bases). This CDR3 comprises 17 residues. The germline CDR1 and CDR2 sequences are SEHNR and FQNEAQ (reference sequence). The V end was cut by 1 base, the J end by 2 bases, with 12 bases between. The CDR3 nucleotides are TGTGCCAGCAGCTTAGGAGGAAGGGGGACTGGGGCCAACGTCCTGACTTTC. This codes for CASSLGGRGTGANVLTF.

Details on this clone: One end of the junction fails to match germline, which may point to a read error. The J gene is TRBJ1-1, the V gene TRBV19; 8 positions match TRBD1. The CDR3 has 14 residues. Germline lookup yields CDR1 LNHDA and CDR2 SQIVND (reference sequence). This CDR3 reads CASSIRGPNSEAFF. The CDR3, as DNA: TGTGCCAGTAGTATCAGGGGGCCGAACTCTGAAGCTTTCTTT.

DNA for the CDR3: TGCGCCAGCAGCTTGGATTTGGGACTAGCGGGAGGTTACAATGAGCAGTTCTTC. This translates into CASSLDLGLAGGYNEQFF. The chain carries TRBV5-1 and TRBJ2-1, with 15 bases fitting TRBD2. The germline gives CDR1 SGHRS, CDR2 YFSETQ. V lost 0 bases and J lost 4; bases outside the gene matches: 5. This CDR3 comprises 18 residues.

The rearrangement uses TRBV6-6 and TRBJ1-1; D is perhaps TRBD1 (6 bases). The V and J ends lost 5 bases and 7 bases respectively, with 17 bases between them. Germline V CDR1 and CDR2: MNHNY, SVGAGI (reference sequence). The CDR3 sequence is 14 residues long. This CDR3 is CASSPPPGVGEAFF. The CDR3 region has the DNA TGTGCCAGCAGTCCCCCACCAGGGGTGGGTGAAGCTTTCTTT.

The rearrangement links TRBV2 to TRBJ2-5, with 7 bases fitting TRBD1. CDR3 length: 17 amino acids. The germline V gene has CDR1 SNHLY and CDR2 FYNNEI. V trimming: 4 bases; J trimming: 5 bases; junction bases outside the gene matches: 16. CDR3 sequence reads: CASSAGGHRGGDETQYF. The CDR3 DNA is TGTGCCAGCAGTGCAGGGGGACACAGGGGCGGCGATGAGACCCAGTACTTC. Full variable domain (remainder filled in from reference TRBV2 and TRBJ2-5): EPEVTQTPSHQVTQMGQEVILRCVPISNHLYFYWYRQILGQKVEFLVSFYNNEISEKSEIFDDQFSVERPDGSNFTLKIRSTKLEDSAMYFCASSAGGHRGGDETQYFGPGTRLLVL.

V is TRBV19 and J is TRBJ2-2; 9 bases match TRBD1. The CDR3 has 16 amino acids. The V and J ends lost 4 bases and 7 bases, in that order; junction bases with no gene match: 10. Germline lookup yields CDR1 LNHDA and CDR2 SQIVND (reference sequence). The CDR3 spells CASSTNRGLQVGELFF. In DNA form, the CDR3 reads TGTGCCAGTAGTACAAACAGGGGGCTCCAGGTCGGGGAGCTGTTTTTT.

CDR3 sequence (DNA): TGTGCCAGCAGCCGACTAGGGACTAGCGGGAGCTACGAGCAGTACTTC. Residues: CASSRLGTSGSYEQYF. This sequence joins TRBV14 and TRBJ2-7; 14 nucleotides agree with TRBD2. V shed 4 bases, J shed 3 bases, and the junction held 5 bases outside the gene matches. This CDR3 region has 16 residues. In germline, CDR1 is SGHDN, CDR2 FVKESK.

This chain uses TRBV4-2 with TRBJ2-3, with 11 positions matching TRBD2. Germline CDR1 reads LGHNA; CDR2 reads YNFKEQ. The CDR3 length is 16 residues. J gave up 3 bases and V 1 base, and 3 bases lay outside the gene matches. The CDR3 DNA reads TGTGCCAGCAGCCAAGTGACTAGCGGGATAACAGATACGCAGTATTTT. It yields the protein CASSQVTSGITDTQYF.

The V gene is TRBV19, the J gene TRBJ2-1, with D possibly being TRBD2 (6 bases). The CDR3 covers 14 residues. CDR1 LNHDA and CDR2 SQIVND come from the germline V gene (reference sequence). Trimming took 5 bases from V and 5 from J, leaving 13 bases between them. CDR3 amino acids: CASSGGGNHNEQFF. DNA of the CDR3: TGTGCCAGTAGTGGGGGAGGTAACCACAATGAGCAGTTCTTC.

On this clone itself: One junction end disagrees with the germline gene, perhaps due to a read error. This chain connects TRBV7-9 to TRBJ1-2, with 7 bases fitting TRBD1. Germline-derived CDR1 and CDR2 are SEHNR and FQNEAQ (reference sequence). The CDR3 is 17 residues long. The CDR3 loop is CSSSLGRPGQINYGYTF. The CDR3 DNA reads TGTTCCAGCAGCTTGGGACGCCCGGGACAGATTAACTATGGCTACACCTTC.

This clone came up a few times. J is TRBJ2-2 and V is TRBV5-1; the D gene is possibly TRBD1 (5 bases). The CDR3 loop spans 15 amino acids. Germline V gives CDR1 SGHRS, CDR2 YFSETQ. Trimming stripped 3 bases from V and 1 base from J, with 10 bases between. DNA of the CDR3: TGCGCCAGCAGCTGGATTGGACAGAACACCGGGGAGCTGTTTTTT. Translating gives CASSWIGQNTGELFF.

This sequence joins TRBV15 and TRBJ2-1; D might be TRBD2 (6 bases). V was shortened by 11 bases and J by 6 bases, with 11 bases between the two germline ends. CDR1 LNHNV and CDR2 YYDKDF come from the germline V gene (reference sequence). The CDR3 contains 11 residues. CDR3 DNA: TGTGCCTTCGGAGGGGTCAATGAGCAGTTCTTC. This encodes CAFGGVNEQFF.

This rearrangement joins TRBV25-1 to TRBJ2-7; D remains unclear. Germline loops: CDR1 MGHDK, CDR2 SYGVNS. The V end was cut by 3 bases, the J end by 2 bases, with 2 bases between. The CDR3 runs to 11 residues. Here the CDR3 reads CASSDTYEQYF. Written as DNA, the CDR3 is TGTGCCAGCAGTGACACCTACGAGCAGTACTTC.

This chain links TRBV19 with TRBJ1-2, with 10 bases fitting TRBD1. This CDR3 is 17 amino acids long. Per the germline V gene, CDR1 is LNHDA and CDR2 is SQIVND (reference sequence). J gave up 3 bases and V 4 bases, and 11 bases lay outside the gene matches. The CDR3 is CASSTPIWGQGYYGYTF. The CDR3 DNA sequence: TGTGCCAGTAGTACCCCCATATGGGGACAGGGGTACTATGGCTACACCTTC.

This chain uses TRBV11-2 with TRBJ2-1, with 13 bases lining up with TRBD2. Germline V gives CDR1 SGHAT, CDR2 FQNNGV. The CDR3 has 19 residues. The V and J ends lost 7 bases and 1 base, in that order; junction bases with no gene match: 13. CDR3: CASTDQGLAGWGSYNEQFF. The DNA of the CDR3 is TGTGCCAGCACCGACCAGGGACTAGCGGGATGGGGGTCCTACAATGAGCAGTTCTTC.

The CDR3: CASSLRPGSWRGPNYNEQFF. DNA of the CDR3: TGTGCCAGCAGCTTGAGGCCAGGGAGCTGGAGGGGTCCTAACTACAATGAGCAGTTCTTC. The V call is TRBV5-5, the J call TRBJ2-1, with a tentative D call TRBD2 (6 bases). The CDR3 runs 20 residues. Germline assignment: CDR1 SGHKS and CDR2 YYEKEE (reference sequence). With 1 base removed from V and 3 bases from J, the gap between germline ends came to 26 bases.

This clone appeared a single time. The gene calls are TRBV6-4 and TRBJ1-2, with 8 bases fitting TRBD1. V lost 4 bases, J lost 8 bases, and 6 bases stayed unmatched. CDR1 is MRHNA and CDR2 is SNTAGT in the germline V gene. This CDR3 region has 13 residues. In DNA form, the CDR3 reads TGTGCCAGCAGTGCCGACAGGGGAGGAGGCTACACCTTC. It encodes CASSADRGGGYTF.

The chain recombines TRBV7-2 with TRBJ1-2, with unresolved D. Germline V gene lookup returns CDR1 SGHTA and CDR2 FQGNSA. V lost 0 bases, J lost 0 bases, and 5 bases lay in between. The CDR3 sequence is 14 residues long. In DNA form, the CDR3 reads TGTGCCAGCAGCTTAGCCGGGACTAACTATGGCTACACCTTC. Translating it yields CASSLAGTNYGYTF.

The CDR3 nucleotides are TGTGCCAGCAGCTTAGTCCCCCTACGGACAGGATTTGCGTCACCCCTCCACTTT. Its protein product is CASSLVPLRTGFASPLHF. The chain joins TRBV7-2 to TRBJ1-6; TRBD1 matches at 7 bases. V shed 1 base and J 10 bases; nucleotides not matched to a gene: 16. Germline CDR1 reads SGHTA; CDR2 reads FQGNSA. This CDR3 is 18 amino acids long.

The rearrangement links TRBV4-3 to TRBJ1-2, with D unresolved. This CDR3 has 14 amino acids. V lost 0 bases, J lost 2 bases, and 7 bases lay in between. Germline assignment: CDR1 LGHNA and CDR2 YSLEER. In DNA form, the CDR3 reads TGCGCCAGCAGCCAAGATGCGGCAAACTATGGCTACACCTTC. It yields the protein CASSQDAANYGYTF.

The chain carries TRBV27 and TRBJ1-3, with D unresolved. Germline V CDR1 and CDR2: MNHEY, SMNVEV (reference sequence). V dropped 4 bases and J dropped 0 bases, with 4 bases sitting between them. The CDR3 totals 13 residues. The CDR3 DNA sequence: TGTGCCAGCAGTTCCCTCTCTGGAAACACCATATATTTT. Amino acids: CASSSLSGNTIYF.

This clone has only one observation. The rearrangement uses TRBV19 and TRBJ1-6, with a possible D match to TRBD1 (6 bases). CDR1 is LNHDA and CDR2 is SQIVND in the germline V gene (reference sequence). This CDR3 has 15 residues. With 7 bases removed from V and 6 bases from J, the gap between germline ends came to 16 bases. Written as DNA, the CDR3 is TGTGCCAGTACCACCGCGACAGGAATTAATTCACCCCTCCACTTT. It specifies CASTTATGINSPLHF. Variable domain in full (rest from reference TRBV19 and TRBJ1-6): DGGITQSPKYLFRKEGQNVTLSCEQNLNHDAMYWYRQDPGQGLRLIYYSQIVNDFQKGDIAEGYSVSREKKESFPLTVTSAQKNPTAFYLCASTTATGINSPLHFGNGTRLTVT.

The J gene is TRBJ2-1, the V gene TRBV5-1; D is possibly TRBD2 (6 bases). Germline loops: CDR1 SGHRS, CDR2 YFSETQ. This CDR3 is 15 amino acids long. Trimming took off 3 bases at V and 6 bases at J, with 16 bases between the two ends. CDR3 DNA: TGCGCCAGCAGCTCGGGGGAGAGGAAAAGCAATGAGCAGTTCTTC. This translates into CASSSGERKSNEQFF.